This T cell receptor (beta chain) was documented in a study of tumor-infiltrating lymphocytes in primary liver carcinoma. The overall study: Patients of both sexes were 30 to 69 years old. Read depth, roughly 3.65 to 7.5 million productive TCRbeta reads, did not differ significantly between tissues.

With approximately 470 ng total RNA as template and a constant-region primer, TCR beta cDNA was made. Libraries of TCR beta came from three nested multiplex PCR rounds with slightly modified ARM-PCR. The first two PCR rounds used TRBV1-TRBV30 forward primers with a C-beta reverse primer, roughly 10 cycles each. TCRdb passed the multiplex PCR reads through MiXCR, listing each CDR3 protein once. The sample carries some 320,000 distinct CDR3 sequences, 60% to 80% recorded once. Extraction also yielded germline DNA, while blood RNA was obtained from unsorted whole blood. Germline V CDR1 and CDR2: SGHNT, YYREEE (reference sequence). Trimming took 6 bases from V and 9 from J; bases not matched to a gene: 10. The CDR3 loop spans 15 amino acids.

Material: peripheral blood. This receptor was obtained from a middle-aged man with primary liver carcinoma and hepatitis B virus infection. The V and J genes are TRBV5-4 and TRBJ2-1, with TRBD1 matching over 12 bases. In nucleotides, the CDR3 is TGTGCCAGCATCCCGGGACAGGGGGCGCATGTTGAGCAGTTCTTC. Protein product: CASIPGQGAHVEQFF. The entire variable domain, with the rest obtained from reference TRBV5-4 and TRBJ2-1, is as follows: ETGVTQSPTHLIKTRGQQVTLRCSSQSGHNTVSWYQQALGQGPQFIFQYYREEENGRGNFPPRFSGLQFPNYSSELNVNALELDDSALYLCASIPGQGAHVEQFFGPGTRLTVL.